This TCR beta chain came from a study of cytomegalovirus exposure and HLA in healthy donors (dated by TCRdb to between 2016 and 2019). In terms of the full investigation: In an earlier analysis of several hundred of the donors, under 300 Gb of sequence data and some 100 million unique TCR beta sequences from about 190 million T cells were reported. An early release that covered fewer than 750 HLA-typed donors contained approximately 300 gigabases of sequencing data and around 80 million unique TCR sequences. Of the roughly 400 genotyped donors, more than 75% were placed in the genetic ancestry cluster associated with self-reported Caucasian donors. The aim of the study was to test whether cataloging public T cell receptors could identify signatures of past pathogen exposure. The study used immunosequencing to profile the T cell repertoires of hundreds of subjects and linked those repertoires to cytomegalovirus serostatus. A separate validation cohort of 90 to 150 different subjects was used in addition to the approximately 700-subject first cohort. High-throughput TCR immunosequencing, statistical association of individual TCRs with disease status, and machine learning were combined to predict cytomegalovirus infection status. To study patterns of TCR occurrence, a later analysis re-analyzed previously published TCR beta repertoires from 650 to 750 donors and added high-resolution HLA genotyping. Rather than using new phenotypic data, the later analysis identified candidate immune exposures from TCR beta sequences and from how often those sequences occurred across donors. An earlier analysis of 587 of the donors used high-throughput TCR beta sequencing to judge whether each TCR beta V gene segment behaved as functional or pseudogenic. Donor age, sex, ethnicity and CMV serostatus were compiled together with the repertoire data. A later genetic analysis used genome-wide SNP genotypes for 398 of the 666 donors, treating that subset as a discovery cohort. Every repertoire in the discovery cohort had been generated on one and the same sequencing platform. HLA typing covered class I and class II loci at four-digit resolution. The number of typed donors differed by locus: about 629-640 for A, B, C, DRB1 and DQB1; some 500 for DQA1; about 600 for DPA1; and around 470 for DPB1. Because of strong linkage in the cohort, 5 or 6 DR-DQ haplotypes were treated as single units for association and clustering. Across about 370 genotyped donors of the cohort, an average of about 240,000 unique TCR beta nucleotide sequences per donor were sequenced, and 15% to 20% of those sequences were non-productive. Study-wide conclusions, independent of this receptor: Three of the identified cytomegalovirus-associated TCR beta chains were confirmed in vitro to be specific for cytomegalovirus antigens. Several of the top co-occurrence clusters appeared to be linked to parvovirus B19, influenza, CMV and Epstein-Barr virus, according to a later analysis. A group of highly shared sequence variants was considered likely to be a technical artifact of the sequencing pipeline. In a later analysis, HLA-associated TCR beta chains were found to be more clonally expanded and to have lower generation probabilities than equally common non-associated chains. In a later analysis, most CMV-associated TCR beta chains were found to appear HLA-restricted, with HLA associations seemingly driven largely by CMV exposure. A further reported finding was that TCR beta sequences accurately predicted the HLA-A and HLA-B alleles for most subjects in the first cohort. Some IMGT-functional V segments, including TRBV6-2 and TRBV6-3, could not be told apart with the 87-base-pair reads, so those segments were excluded. HLA typing was unavailable for some donors at each locus, so association tests used only the typed subset. V-gene and J-gene trimming of TCR beta chains was associated with a missense DCLRE1C variant in a later genetic analysis, and the association was replicated in an independent cohort. In both the original and validation cohorts, the classifier was reported to diagnose cytomegalovirus status with high specificity and sensitivity. In this cohort, only TCR beta chains were sequenced, and detectable features were limited by the absence of alpha or paired-chain data. Broadly in line with IMGT annotations, most TCR beta V segments showed up in productive rearrangements about 90% or about 30% of the time in an earlier analysis of approximately 600 of the donors. In a later analysis, 16,951 TCR beta sequences were associated with specific HLA alleles at a false discovery rate of 0.05. Linkage disequilibrium might explain the correlated functional status among segregating V segments, but an unknown experimental factor could not be ruled out. Because counts were too low, seventeen rarely observed V segments, including chromosome 9 orphons, were left out of the earlier analysis of a few hundred of the donors. In a later analysis, TCR association rates were found to vary across HLA loci, with the most associated TCRs seen for DRB1 alleles and the fewest for HLA-C alleles. Compared with the 666-donor mean, donors in an Asian-associated ancestry cluster had fewer N-insertions in productive TCRs, according to a later genetic analysis. The authors suggested that the approach could potentially be generalized to other disease states and immunological phenotypes. For the cohort, immune exposure information was limited to CMV serostatus. In the study, 150 to 200 TCR beta chains were listed as associated with cytomegalovirus. Roughly uniform sequencing depth across donors was assumed in presence/absence analyses, although this assumption may not hold. Most TCR sequences were observed very rarely across donors, whereas some public TCRs were present in many individuals. When HLA alleles, especially DR and DQ, strongly co-occurred, attributing TCR associations to individual alleles was difficult.

Note on this clone: The antigen it recognizes is unknown. Nothing much larger sits one base from this clone, and base qualities are not available.

In total, roughly 670 healthy bone marrow donors made up the cohort. At the time of sampling, every cohort member was nominally healthy, though immune exposures that went unrecorded were likely present. The donor tested CMV seropositive, placing the donor among the roughly 300 seropositive members of the cohort. Each donor provided a peripheral blood sample, and peripheral blood mononuclear cells were used for TCR beta sequencing. Genomic DNA extraction from the blood cell samples was performed with the Qiagen DNeasy Blood Extraction Kit. Library preparation employed the immunoSEQ multiplex PCR assay. For the multiplex PCR, a mixture combining 60 forward primers for TCR Vbeta segments and 13 reverse primers for TCR Jbeta segments was used. The CDR3 region of rearranged TCR beta genes was amplified from genomic DNA by a multiplex PCR assay. Amplified TCR beta libraries were sequenced as 87-base-pair reads on the Illumina HiSeq System. Under the source paper's analysis protocol: A later analysis tallied 75 million to 95 million unique TCR beta chains across the 666 repertoires, and some 10 million of those chains were shared by two or more donors. A nearest-neighbor algorithm error-corrected the raw reads and collapsed the reads into unique sequences, merging closely related sequences to remove PCR and sequencing errors. Alignment of CDR3 sequences to IMGT reference sequences was used to assign V, D and J gene segments. For a sequence to be retained, at least a six-nucleotide match to both a V gene segment and a J gene segment was required. Rearrangements were classified as productive when the CDR3 lacked stop codons and remained in frame with V and J, and all other rearrangements were classified as non-productive. CDR3 was defined according to IMGT convention as the region running from the second conserved V-encoded cysteine to the conserved J-encoded phenylalanine. In an earlier analysis of 500 to 650 of the donors, sequences lacking an unambiguous match to a single V gene segment were excluded. In an earlier analysis of 587 of the donors, a V segment was called functional when productive rearrangements were above 56.7%, and segregating when the standard deviation between donors exceeded 5%. A statistical classification framework was built to diagnose cytomegalovirus status from the catalog of TCR beta chain sequences. In a later analysis, V and J genes were assigned by comparing TCR nucleotide sequences against IMGT/GENE-DB human TR gene sequences. A later analysis assigned CDR3 sequences and most-parsimonious VDJ recombination scenarios with the TCRdist pipeline. A later analysis defined each TCR beta chain by its CDR3 amino acid sequence plus V-gene family, and excluded reads lacking a unique V-gene family. A later analysis removed 600 or so highly shared, low-generation-probability nucleotide sequences to deal with suspected cross-contamination and a sequencing artifact. For each public chain, a later analysis derived a clonal expansion index from normalized ranks of inferred template counts within each repertoire. A later analysis computed generation probabilities with a VDJ recombination model fitted to out-of-frame rearrangements, and checked the results against IGoR. Hypergeometric tests were used in a later analysis to score TCR-TCR, TCR-HLA and TCR-CMV co-occurrence, with a repertoire-size bias correction applied to the TCR pairs. A later analysis estimated false discovery rates by permuting HLA or CMV assignments 20 times. In a later analysis, co-occurring TCRs were grouped using DBSCAN, and TCRdist sequence similarity was added for clustering within HLA-allele-positive subsets. For co-occurrence clustering, repertoires with fewer than 30,000 or more than 120,000 public chains were excluded, along with five or six repertoires with anomalous nucleotide sharing. Held by TCRdb, this immuneACCESS table contains in-frame sequences only and omits some clones. Under half of the omission traces to an unresolved V gene where checked; the cause of the rest is unknown. D and trimming come from the DNA, and the V and J calls and clone size come from that table. Within this sample are approximately 160,000 clones, with around 68% of them counted one time only. The ten top clones hold about 2.5% of the sample.

Trimming costs V 5 bases and J 2 bases, and their ends lie 10 bases apart. Counted from cysteine to phenylalanine, this CDR3 has 13 amino acids. Only the CDR3 DNA stays, 39 bases, in frame from base 1. For CDR1 and CDR2, the germline V gene lists SQVTM and ANQGSEA. The source is a woman in her thirties or forties in good health and CMV-seropositive. This sequence uses TRBV29-1 and TRBJ1-3; TRBD1 is a weak D gene call, 5 bases matching. What was sequenced was PBMCs. The encoded CDR3 is CSVSTVAGNTIYF. The nucleotides are TGCAGCGTTTCGACAGTAGCTGGAAACACCATATATTTT.